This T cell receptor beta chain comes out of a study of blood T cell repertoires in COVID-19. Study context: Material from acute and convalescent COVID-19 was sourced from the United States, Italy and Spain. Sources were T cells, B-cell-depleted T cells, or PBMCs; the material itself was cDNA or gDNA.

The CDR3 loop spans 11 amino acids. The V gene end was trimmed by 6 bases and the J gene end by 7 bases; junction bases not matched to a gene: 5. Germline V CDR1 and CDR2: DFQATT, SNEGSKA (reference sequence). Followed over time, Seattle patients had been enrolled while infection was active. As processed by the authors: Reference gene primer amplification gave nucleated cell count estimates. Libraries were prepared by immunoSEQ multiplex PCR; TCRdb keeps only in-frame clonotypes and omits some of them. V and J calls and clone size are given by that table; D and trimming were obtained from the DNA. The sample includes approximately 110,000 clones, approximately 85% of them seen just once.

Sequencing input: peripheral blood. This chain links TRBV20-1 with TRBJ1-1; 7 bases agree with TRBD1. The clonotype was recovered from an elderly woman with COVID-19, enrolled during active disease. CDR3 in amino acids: CSARGGFEAFF. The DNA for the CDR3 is TGCAGTGCCCGAGGGGGCTTTGAAGCTTTCTTT.